Below are 16 T cell receptor beta chains sequenced from a single sample in a study of cytomegalovirus exposure and HLA in healthy donors. TCRdb's copy holds only in-frame clones and misses some; the assay was immunoSEQ multiplex PCR. Here the sample spans some 76,000 clones, about 93% being singletons. Input material: PBMCs. The receptors derive from a woman aged 18-29 years in good health and CMV-seronegative.

The chain couples TRBV27 to TRBJ2-7; TRBD2 aligns across 10 bases. Germline CDR1 is MNHEY and CDR2 is SMNVEV (reference sequence). This CDR3 comprises 15 residues. Trimming took 6 bases from V and 1 from J; bases not matched to a gene: 6. The CDR3 DNA reads as TGTGCCAGCAGCCCGGGGGGACTAGCGTCCTACGAGCAGTACTTC. This translates into CASSPGGLASYEQYF.

V is TRBV27 and J is TRBJ1-5; 7 nucleotides match TRBD1. The V gene's germline CDR1 is MNHEY and CDR2 SMNVEV (reference sequence). The J segment lost 1 base and the V segment lost 5 bases, leaving 8 bases of the junction unmatched. The CDR3 spans 16 residues. The CDR3 protein is CASSPLGGGSNQPQHF. CDR3 bases: TGTGCCAGCAGTCCCCTAGGGGGCGGAAGCAATCAGCCCCAGCATTTT.

As to this clone: Other DNA variants within this sample encode the same CDR3. This rearrangement joins TRBV7-6 to TRBJ1-1; D is possibly TRBD1 (5 bases). CDR1 is SGHVS and CDR2 is FNYEAQ in the germline V gene. The V end lost 4 bases, the J end lost 1 base, and 7 bases lay between the germline ends. CDR3 length: 13 amino acids. In nucleotides, the CDR3 is TGTGCCAGCAGCTCAGACAGGAACACTGAAGCTTTCTTT. Encoded protein: CASSSDRNTEAFF.

The CDR3 DNA follows: TGTGCCAGCAGTGAGAATTCGGGACAGGGAGGACAGCCCCAGCATTTT. Translating it yields CASSENSGQGGQPQHF. The chain combines TRBV6-1 with TRBJ1-5; 9 bases map to TRBD1. V was clipped by 3 bases and J by 7 bases; unmatched bases: 10. Germline lookup yields CDR1 MNHNS and CDR2 SASEGT. The CDR3 is 16 amino acids.

The gene calls are TRBV2 and TRBJ2-7; TRBD1 matches at 11 bases. The ends lost 7 bases at V and 7 bases at J; junction bases unmatched: 9. The germline gives CDR1 SNHLY, CDR2 FYNNEI. The CDR3 consists of 14 residues. The CDR3 DNA sequence: TGTGCCAGCACCAAACAGGACAGGGGGCAAGAGCAGTACTTC. Protein sequence: CASTKQDRGQEQYF.

V gene TRBV7-9 combines with J gene TRBJ1-5, with 7 bases lining up with TRBD1. Germline V gene sequence: CDR1 SEHNR, CDR2 FQNEAQ (reference sequence). The CDR3 covers 17 residues. The V and J ends lost 5 bases and 3 bases, in that order; junction bases with no gene match: 13. CDR3 DNA: TGTGCCAGCAGCCTAGGGAGTACAGGGGATAACAATCAGCCCCAGCATTTT. This codes for CASSLGSTGDNNQPQHF.

The V gene is TRBV10-2, the J gene TRBJ1-5; 8 bases map to TRBD1. Germline assignment: CDR1 WSHSY and CDR2 SAAADI. V shed 7 bases, J shed 7 bases, and the junction held 6 bases outside the gene matches. CDR3 length equals 13 residues. As DNA, the CDR3 is TGCGCCAGCAAGGACAGGGAGAACCAGCCCCAGCATTTT. Its translation is CASKDRENQPQHF.

This chain connects TRBV7-2 to TRBJ1-2, with 8 bases that match TRBD1. The CDR3 is 16 amino acids. The germline V gene encodes CDR1 SGHTA and CDR2 FQGNSA. The J segment lost 6 bases and the V segment lost 5 bases, leaving 14 bases of the junction unmatched. The CDR3 region has the DNA TGTGCCAGCAGCCAGACCAGGACAGGGCATATCCATGGCTACACCTTC. Its protein is CASSQTRTGHIHGYTF.

This clone was seen more than once but under ten times. This sequence joins TRBV6-1 and TRBJ2-7; D is unresolved. The germline V and J ends were trimmed by 2 bases and 0 bases, with 11 bases remaining between them. The CDR3 sequence is 15 residues long. Looked up from germline, CDR1 is MNHNS and CDR2 is SASEGT. CDR3 sequence (DNA): TGTGCCAGCAGTGAATTTCTGGCAGGCTCCTACGAGCAGTACTTC. Protein product: CASSEFLAGSYEQYF.

This clone was observed a single time. The rearrangement uses TRBV6-6 and TRBJ2-1, with 8 positions matching TRBD2. With V trimmed by 2 bases and J by 9 bases, 3 bases remained unmatched. This CDR3 has 13 residues. Germline values: CDR1 MNHNY, CDR2 SVGAGI (reference sequence). The CDR3 reads CASSYSGRAEQFF. The CDR3 bases are TGTGCCAGCAGTTACAGCGGGAGAGCTGAGCAGTTCTTC.

The count of this clone is one. The CDR3 protein is CASSLFPGGVESNTGELFF. CDR3 bases: TGTGCCAGCAGCTTATTTCCAGGGGGCGTCGAATCGAACACCGGGGAGCTGTTTTTT. The chain uses TRBV7-6 and TRBJ2-2; 8 nucleotides line up with TRBD1. Germline-derived CDR1 and CDR2 are SGHVS and FNYEAQ. The CDR3 spans 19 residues. The V and J ends lost 2 bases and 0 bases, in that order; junction bases with no gene match: 11.

This clone was counted once. The V call is TRBV28, the J call TRBJ2-3, with D maybe TRBD2 (5 bases). The CDR3 contains 13 residues. From germline, CDR1 is MDHEN and CDR2 SYDVKM. V gave up 3 bases and J gave up 5 bases, with 9 bases separating them. The CDR3, as DNA: TGTGCCAGCAGTTTCCGTGGGAGAGATACGCAGTATTTT. This encodes CASSFRGRDTQYF.

The V gene is TRBV27, the J gene TRBJ2-2, with 9 bases identical to TRBD1. The germline CDR1 and CDR2 sequences are MNHEY and SMNVEV (reference sequence). J gave up 11 bases and V 4 bases, and 26 bases lay outside the gene matches. This CDR3 region has 20 residues. The CDR3 region is CASSYNPPRGQGHSGEELFF. CDR3 DNA sequence: TGTGCCAGCAGTTATAACCCCCCCCGGGGACAGGGTCACTCCGGGGAAGAGCTGTTTTTT.

The genes are TRBV18 and TRBJ2-7; D is possibly TRBD2 (6 bases). The germline V gene encodes CDR1 KGHSH and CDR2 LQKENI. Trimming left V 3 bases short and J 4 bases short, with 10 bases between. This CDR3 comprises 13 residues. The CDR3 loop reads CASSPSEGYEQYF. In nucleotides, the CDR3 is TGTGCCAGCTCACCTTCGGAGGGATACGAGCAGTACTTC.

The chain employs TRBV2 and TRBJ2-1; 7 bases line up with TRBD1. Germline V lookup: CDR1 SNHLY, CDR2 FYNNEI. The CDR3 covers 13 residues. V dropped 6 bases and J dropped 4; count of bases not matched to a gene: 3. As DNA, the CDR3 is TGTGCCAGCAGCGGGACAGATTACAATGAGCAGTTCTTC. Amino acid sequence: CASSGTDYNEQFF.

The CDR3: CASSSPGGGRAYNEQFF. The CDR3 DNA is TGTGCCAGCAGCTCCCCGGGGGGAGGGAGAGCCTACAATGAGCAGTTCTTC. V and J are TRBV11-2 and TRBJ2-1, with TRBD2 matching 7 bases. Losses at the gene ends were 4 bases for V and 2 bases for J; bases not matched to a gene: 11. Germline values: CDR1 SGHAT, CDR2 FQNNGV. The CDR3 is 17 residues long.